This record concerns one T cell receptor (beta chain) sequence. TCRdb's copy holds only in-frame clones and misses some; the assay was immunoSEQ multiplex PCR. Counted here are 50,000 or so clones, under 90% occurring once; the ten biggest clones make up roughly 2.9%. These data come from a study of PD-L1 blockade in urothelial cancer. Time point specified: pretreatment peripheral blood. V lost 3 bases to trimming and J lost 1 base, with 4 bases between them. The CDR3 extends over 12 amino acids. In germline, CDR1 is SNHLY, CDR2 FYNNEI. Source: PBMCs, taken around atezolizumab (anti-PD-L1) treatment. The chain employs TRBV2 and TRBJ2-7; D unclear. The TCR comes from a man between 70 and 80 years old with urothelial cancer. The CDR3 region has the DNA TGTGCCAGCAGTGACGTTTCCTACGAGCAGTACTTC. Its protein product is CASSDVSYEQYF.